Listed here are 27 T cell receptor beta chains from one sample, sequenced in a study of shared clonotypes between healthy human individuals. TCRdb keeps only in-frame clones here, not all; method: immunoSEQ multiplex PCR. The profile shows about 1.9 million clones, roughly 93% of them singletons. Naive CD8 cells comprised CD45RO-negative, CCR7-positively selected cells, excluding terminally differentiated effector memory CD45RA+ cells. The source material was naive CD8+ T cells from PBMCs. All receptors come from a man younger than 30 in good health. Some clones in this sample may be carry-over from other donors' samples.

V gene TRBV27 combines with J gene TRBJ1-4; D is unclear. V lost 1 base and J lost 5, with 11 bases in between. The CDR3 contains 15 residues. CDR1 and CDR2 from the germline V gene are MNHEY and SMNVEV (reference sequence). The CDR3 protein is CASSLFPGSNEKLFF. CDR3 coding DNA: TGTGCCAGCAGTTTATTTCCTGGATCGAATGAAAAACTGTTTTTT.

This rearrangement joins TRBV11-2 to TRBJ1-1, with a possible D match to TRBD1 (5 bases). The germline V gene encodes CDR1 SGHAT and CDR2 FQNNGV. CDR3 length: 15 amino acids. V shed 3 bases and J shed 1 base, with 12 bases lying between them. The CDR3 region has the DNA TGTGCCAGCAGCTTTTTCCCAGGGTCGAACACTGAAGCTTTCTTT. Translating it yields CASSFFPGSNTEAFF. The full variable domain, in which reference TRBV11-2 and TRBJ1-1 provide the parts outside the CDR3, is EAGVAQSPRYKIIEKRQSVAFWCNPISGHATLYWYQQILGQGPKLLIQFQNNGVVDDSQLPKDRFSAERLKGVDSTLKIQPAKLEDSAVYLCASSFFPGSNTEAFFGQGTRLTVV.

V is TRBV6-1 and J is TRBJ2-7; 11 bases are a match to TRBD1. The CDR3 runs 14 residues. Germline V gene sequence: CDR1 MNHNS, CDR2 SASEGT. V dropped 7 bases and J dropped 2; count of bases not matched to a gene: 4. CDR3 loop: CASTQGQGAYEQYF. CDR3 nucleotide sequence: TGTGCCAGCACCCAGGGACAGGGGGCCTACGAGCAGTACTTC.

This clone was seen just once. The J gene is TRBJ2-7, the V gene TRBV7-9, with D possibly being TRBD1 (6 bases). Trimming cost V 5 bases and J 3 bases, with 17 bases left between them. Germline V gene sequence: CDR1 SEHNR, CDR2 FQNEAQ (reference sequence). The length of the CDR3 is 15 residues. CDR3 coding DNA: TGTGCCAGCAGCAACGACGGGACAAGGGGCTACGAGCAGTACTTC. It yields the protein CASSNDGTRGYEQYF.

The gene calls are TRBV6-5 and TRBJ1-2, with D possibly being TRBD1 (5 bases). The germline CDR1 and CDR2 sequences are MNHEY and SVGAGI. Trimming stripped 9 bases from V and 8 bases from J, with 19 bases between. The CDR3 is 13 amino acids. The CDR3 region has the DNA TGTGCCAGAGTTAAGACAGAGGGTGACGGCTACACCTTC. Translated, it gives CARVKTEGDGYTF.

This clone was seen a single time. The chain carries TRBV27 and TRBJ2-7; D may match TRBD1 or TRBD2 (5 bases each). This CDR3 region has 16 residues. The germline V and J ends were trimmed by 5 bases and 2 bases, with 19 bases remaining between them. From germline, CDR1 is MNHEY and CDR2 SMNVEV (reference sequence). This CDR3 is CASSAEGPRGPYEQYF. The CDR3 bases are TGTGCCAGCAGTGCTGAGGGACCAAGGGGACCCTACGAGCAGTACTTC.

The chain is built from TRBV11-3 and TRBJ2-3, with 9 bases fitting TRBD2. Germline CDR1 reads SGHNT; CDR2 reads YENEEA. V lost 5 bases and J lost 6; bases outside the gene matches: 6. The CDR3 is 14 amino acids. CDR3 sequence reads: CASSAGGADDTQYF. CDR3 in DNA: TGTGCCAGCAGCGCGGGAGGGGCGGACGATACGCAGTATTTT.

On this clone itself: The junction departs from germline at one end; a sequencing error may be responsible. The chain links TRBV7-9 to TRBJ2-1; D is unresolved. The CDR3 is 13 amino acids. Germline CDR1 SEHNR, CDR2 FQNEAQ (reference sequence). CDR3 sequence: CASSLSAGQGGIF. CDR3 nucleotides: TGTGCCAGCAGCTTATCGGCCGGCCAAGGTGGGATCTTC.

This CDR3 reads CASSLVAASPSGNTIYF. CDR3 DNA sequence: TGCGCCAGCAGCTTGGTGGCCGCCAGCCCGTCCGGAAACACCATATATTTT. The chain joins TRBV5-1 to TRBJ1-3; D gene ambiguous. This CDR3 has 17 residues. Trimming took 0 bases from V and 4 from J, leaving 17 bases between them. The germline V gene has CDR1 SGHRS and CDR2 YFSETQ. The full variable domain, in which reference TRBV5-1 and TRBJ1-3 provide the parts outside the CDR3, is KAGVTQTPRYLIKTRGQQVTLSCSPISGHRSVSWYQQTPGQGLQFLFEYFSETQRNKGNFPGRFSGRQFSNSRSEMNVSTLELGDSALYLCASSLVAASPSGNTIYFGEGSWLTVV.

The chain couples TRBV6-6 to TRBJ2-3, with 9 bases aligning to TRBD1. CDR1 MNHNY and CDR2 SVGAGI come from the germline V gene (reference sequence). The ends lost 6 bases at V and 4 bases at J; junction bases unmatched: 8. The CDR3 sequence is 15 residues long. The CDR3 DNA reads TGTGCCAGCAGACAGGGGGCTGGTACAGCAGATACGCAGTATTTT. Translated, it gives CASRQGAGTADTQYF.

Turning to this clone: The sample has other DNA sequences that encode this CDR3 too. The CDR3 protein is CASSIANTGELFF. CDR3 sequence (DNA): TGTGCCAGTAGTATCGCAAACACCGGGGAGCTGTTTTTT. V and J are TRBV19 and TRBJ2-2; the D is unclear. The CDR3 length is 13 residues. Trimming pared 3 bases from V and 2 bases from J, leaving 4 bases between. Germline assignment: CDR1 LNHDA and CDR2 SQIVND (reference sequence). The complete variable domain, with remaining parts taken from reference TRBV19 and TRBJ2-2, reads DGGITQSPKYLFRKEGQNVTLSCEQNLNHDAMYWYRQDPGQGLRLIYYSQIVNDFQKGDIAEGYSVSREKKESFPLTVTSAQKNPTAFYLCASSIANTGELFFGEGSRLTVL.

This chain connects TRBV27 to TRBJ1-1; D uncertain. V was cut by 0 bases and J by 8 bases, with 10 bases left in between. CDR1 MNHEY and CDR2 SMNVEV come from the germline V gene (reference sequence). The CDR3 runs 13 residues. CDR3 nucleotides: TGTGCCAGCAGTTTATCGGGGATAGGGGAAGCTTTCTTT. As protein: CASSLSGIGEAFF.

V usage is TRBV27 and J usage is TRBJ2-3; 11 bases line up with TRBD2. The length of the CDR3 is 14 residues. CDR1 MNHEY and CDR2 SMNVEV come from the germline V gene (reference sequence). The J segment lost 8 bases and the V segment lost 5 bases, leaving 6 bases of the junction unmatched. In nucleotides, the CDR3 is TGTGCCAGCAGTATACTAGCGGGAGAGGGTACGCAGTATTTT. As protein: CASSILAGEGTQYF.

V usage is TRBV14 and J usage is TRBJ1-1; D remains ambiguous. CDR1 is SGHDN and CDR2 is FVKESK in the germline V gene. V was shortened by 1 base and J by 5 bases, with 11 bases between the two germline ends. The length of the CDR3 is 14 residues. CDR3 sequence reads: CASSQVAGLTEAFF. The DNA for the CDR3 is TGTGCCAGCAGCCAAGTGGCGGGGTTAACTGAAGCTTTCTTT.

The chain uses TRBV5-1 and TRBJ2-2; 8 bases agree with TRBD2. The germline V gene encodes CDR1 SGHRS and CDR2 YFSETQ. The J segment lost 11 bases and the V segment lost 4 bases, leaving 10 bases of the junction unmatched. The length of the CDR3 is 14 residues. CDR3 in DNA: TGCGCCAGCAGCCCCCCGGGACTAGAAATAGAGCTGTTTTTT. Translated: CASSPPGLEIELFF.

CDR3 region: CASSLRTGATYEQYF. CDR3 nucleotides: TGTGCCAGCAGTCTTCGGACGGGCGCTACCTACGAGCAGTACTTC. V and J are TRBV6-5 and TRBJ2-7; no reliable D call. Germline CDR1 MNHEY, CDR2 SVGAGI. The germline V and J ends were trimmed by 5 bases and 2 bases, with 16 bases remaining between them. The CDR3 has 15 amino acids.

CDR3: CASSGGTGRTDTQYF. CDR3 nucleotides: TGTGCCAGCAGCGGGGGTACAGGACGCACAGATACGCAGTATTTT. The chain has TRBV5-6 and TRBJ2-3; D tentatively reads TRBD1 or TRBD2 (5 bases each). The CDR3 extends over 15 amino acids. Germline loops: CDR1 SGHDT, CDR2 YYEEEE. Trimming took 4 bases from V and 1 from J, leaving 13 bases between them.

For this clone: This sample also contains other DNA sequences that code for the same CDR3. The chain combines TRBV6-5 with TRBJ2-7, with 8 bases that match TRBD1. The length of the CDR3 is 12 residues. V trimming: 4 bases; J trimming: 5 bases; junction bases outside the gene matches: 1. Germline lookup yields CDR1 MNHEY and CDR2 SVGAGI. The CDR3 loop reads CASSLTGDEQYF. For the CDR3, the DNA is TGTGCCAGCAGTTTGACAGGGGACGAGCAGTACTTC.

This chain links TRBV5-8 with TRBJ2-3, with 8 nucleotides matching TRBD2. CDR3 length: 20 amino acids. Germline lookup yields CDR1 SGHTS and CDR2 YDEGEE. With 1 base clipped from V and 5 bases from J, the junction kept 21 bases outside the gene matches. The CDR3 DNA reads TGTGCCAGCAGCTTGTCGCGGATAACCGCCGGGACTAGAGCTTTAGATACGCAGTATTTT. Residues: CASSLSRITAGTRALDTQYF. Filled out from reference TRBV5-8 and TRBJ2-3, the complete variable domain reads EAGVTQSPTHLIKTRGQQATLRCSPISGHTSVYWYQQALGLGLQFLLWYDEGEERNRGNFPPRFSGRQFPNYSSELNVNALELEDSALYLCASSLSRITAGTRALDTQYFGPGTRLTVL.

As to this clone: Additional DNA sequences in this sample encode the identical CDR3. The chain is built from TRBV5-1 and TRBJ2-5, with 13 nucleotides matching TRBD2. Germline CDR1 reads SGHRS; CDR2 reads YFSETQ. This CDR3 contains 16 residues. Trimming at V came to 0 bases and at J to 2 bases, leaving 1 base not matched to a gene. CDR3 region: CASSLEGLAGQETQYF. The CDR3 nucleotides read TGCGCCAGCAGCTTGGAGGGACTAGCGGGGCAAGAGACCCAGTACTTC.

CDR3 protein: CASSFLGGGEEAFF. In DNA form, the CDR3 reads TGTGCCAGCAGTTTTCTGGGAGGGGGCGAGGAAGCTTTCTTT. This chain uses TRBV27 with TRBJ1-1, with 7 bases matching TRBD1. The V segment lost 3 bases and the J segment 8 bases; nucleotides outside the gene matches: 9. Germline V gene lookup returns CDR1 MNHEY and CDR2 SMNVEV (reference sequence). CDR3 length equals 14 residues.

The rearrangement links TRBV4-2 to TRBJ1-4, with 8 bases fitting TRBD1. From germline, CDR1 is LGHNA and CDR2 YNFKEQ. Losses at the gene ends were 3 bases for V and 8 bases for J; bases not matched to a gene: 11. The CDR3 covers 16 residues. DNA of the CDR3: TGTGCCAGCAGCCATGGACAGGGCGAAGGGGAAGAAAAACTGTTTTTT. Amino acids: CASSHGQGEGEEKLFF.

The CDR3 protein is CASTGQINEQFF. The CDR3 coding sequence is TGCGCCAGCACGGGACAGATCAATGAGCAGTTCTTC. The V call is TRBV5-1, the J call TRBJ2-1; TRBD1 matches 7 bases. V lost 6 bases, J lost 6 bases, and 3 bases stayed unmatched. The CDR3 contains 12 residues. Germline V gene sequence: CDR1 SGHRS, CDR2 YFSETQ.

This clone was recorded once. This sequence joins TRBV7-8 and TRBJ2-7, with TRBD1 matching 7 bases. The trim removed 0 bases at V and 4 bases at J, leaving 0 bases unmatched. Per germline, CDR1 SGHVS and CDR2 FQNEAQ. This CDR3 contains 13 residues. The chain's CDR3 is CASSLAGQYEQYF. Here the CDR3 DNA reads TGTGCCAGCAGCTTAGCGGGACAGTACGAGCAGTACTTC. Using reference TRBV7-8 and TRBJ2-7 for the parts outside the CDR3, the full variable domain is GAGVSQSPRYKVAKRGQDVALRCDPISGHVSLFWYQQALGQGPEFLTYFQNEAQLDKSGLPSDRFFAERPEGSVSTLKIQRTQQEDSAVYLCASSLAGQYEQYFGPGTRLTVT.

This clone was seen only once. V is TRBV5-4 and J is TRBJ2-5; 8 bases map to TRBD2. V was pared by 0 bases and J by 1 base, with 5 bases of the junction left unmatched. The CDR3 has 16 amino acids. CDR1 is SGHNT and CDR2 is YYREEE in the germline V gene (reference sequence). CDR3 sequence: CASSLGREGPQETQYF. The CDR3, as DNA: TGTGCCAGCAGCTTGGGACGGGAGGGCCCCCAAGAGACCCAGTACTTC.

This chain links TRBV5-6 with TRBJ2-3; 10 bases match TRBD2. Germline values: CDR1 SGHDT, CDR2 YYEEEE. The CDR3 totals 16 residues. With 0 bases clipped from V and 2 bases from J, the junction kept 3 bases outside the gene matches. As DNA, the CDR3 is TGTGCCAGCAGCTTGGAACTAGCGGGAATCACAGATACGCAGTATTTT. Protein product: CASSLELAGITDTQYF.

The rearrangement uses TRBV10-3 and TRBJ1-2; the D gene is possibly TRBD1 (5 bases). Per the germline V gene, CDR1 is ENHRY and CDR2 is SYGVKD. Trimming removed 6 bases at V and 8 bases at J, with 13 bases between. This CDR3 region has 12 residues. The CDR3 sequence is CAISSTAAGYTF. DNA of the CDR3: TGTGCCATCAGCTCGACAGCCGCAGGCTACACCTTC.